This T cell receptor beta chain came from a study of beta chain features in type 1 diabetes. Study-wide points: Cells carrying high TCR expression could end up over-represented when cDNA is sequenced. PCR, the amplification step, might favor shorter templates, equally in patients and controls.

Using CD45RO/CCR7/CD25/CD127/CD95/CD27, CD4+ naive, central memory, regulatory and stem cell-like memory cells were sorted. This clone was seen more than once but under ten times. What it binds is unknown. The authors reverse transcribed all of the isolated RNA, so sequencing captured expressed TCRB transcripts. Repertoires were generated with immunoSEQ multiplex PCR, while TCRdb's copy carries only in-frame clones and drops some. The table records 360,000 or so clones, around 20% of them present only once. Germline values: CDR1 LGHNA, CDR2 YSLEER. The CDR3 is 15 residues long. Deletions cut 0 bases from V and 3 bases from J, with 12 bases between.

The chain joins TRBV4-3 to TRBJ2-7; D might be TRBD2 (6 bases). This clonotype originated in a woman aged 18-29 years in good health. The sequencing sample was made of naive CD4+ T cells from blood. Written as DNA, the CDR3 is TGCGCCAGCAGCCAAGATCTCGCGGGGTACTACGAGCAGTACTTC. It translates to CASSQDLAGYYEQYF.